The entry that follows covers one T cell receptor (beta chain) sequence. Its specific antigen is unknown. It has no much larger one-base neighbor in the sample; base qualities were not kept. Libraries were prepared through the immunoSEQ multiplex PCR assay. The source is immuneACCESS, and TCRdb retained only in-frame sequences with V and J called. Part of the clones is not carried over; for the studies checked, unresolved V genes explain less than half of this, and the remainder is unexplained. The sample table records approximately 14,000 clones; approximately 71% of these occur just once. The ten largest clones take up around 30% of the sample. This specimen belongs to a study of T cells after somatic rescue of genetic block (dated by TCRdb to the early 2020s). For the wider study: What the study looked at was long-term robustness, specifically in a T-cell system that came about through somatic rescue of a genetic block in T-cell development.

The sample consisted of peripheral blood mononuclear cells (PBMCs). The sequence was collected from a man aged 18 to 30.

DNA sequence: TGTGCCAGCAGCTTATCAGTGGGACAGGGCCCCTTCCAAGAGACCCAGTACTTC. It translates to CASSLSVGQGPFQETQYF. The V gene is TRBV11-2 and the J gene is TRBJ2-5, with TRBD1 identical over 9 junction bases. Measured from the cysteine to the phenylalanine, the CDR3 is 18 residues long. Of all the DNA, just the CDR3 is kept, 54 bases in frame from base 1. V ends up 2 bases short and J 1 base short, with an unmatched junction base count of 11. From a lookup of the germline V gene, CDR1 and CDR2 are SGHAT and FQNNGV.